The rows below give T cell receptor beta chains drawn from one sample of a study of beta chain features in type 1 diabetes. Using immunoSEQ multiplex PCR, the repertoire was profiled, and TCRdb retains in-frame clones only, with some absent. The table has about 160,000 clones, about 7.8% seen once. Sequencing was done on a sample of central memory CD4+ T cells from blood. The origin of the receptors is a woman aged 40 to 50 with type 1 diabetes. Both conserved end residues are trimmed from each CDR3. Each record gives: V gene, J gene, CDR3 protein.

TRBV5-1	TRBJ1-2	ASSGQTQGAGGYT
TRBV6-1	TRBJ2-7	ASTVSGRPHGEQY
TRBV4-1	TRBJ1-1	ASSQADRGSSTEAF
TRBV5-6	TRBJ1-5	ASTRGGASNQPQH
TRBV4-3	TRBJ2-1	ASSQGSGAGGFYNEQF
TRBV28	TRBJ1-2	ASRGSRSPYGYT
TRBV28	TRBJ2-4	ASSGTSGRKNIQY
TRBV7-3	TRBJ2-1	ASSLQGGGRAANEQF
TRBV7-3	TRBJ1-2	ASSPGPGVSYGYT
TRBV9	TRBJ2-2	ASSPRTETGELF
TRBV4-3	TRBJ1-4	ASSQREQGSEKLF
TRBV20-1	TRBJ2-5	SGEGEETQY
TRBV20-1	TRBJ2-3	SAGRNTQY
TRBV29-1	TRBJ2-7	SVEGGGWEQY
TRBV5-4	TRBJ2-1	ASSLRLAGGVNEQF
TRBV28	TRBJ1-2	ASSFTAGANYGYT
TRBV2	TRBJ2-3	ATSTDTDTQY
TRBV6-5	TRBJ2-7	ASTQQGTYEQY
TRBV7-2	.	ASSPSPSYEQY
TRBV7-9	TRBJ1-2	ASSLELVLNGYT
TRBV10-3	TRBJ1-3	AIFAGDRPSGNTIY
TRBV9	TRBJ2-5	ASSRGGYQETQY
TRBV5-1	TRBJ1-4	ASSPVSGTNEKLF
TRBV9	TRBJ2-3	ASSVAPGQGADTQY
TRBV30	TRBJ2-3	AWLGLGPDTQY
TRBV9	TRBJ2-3	ASSVGDSRTDTQY
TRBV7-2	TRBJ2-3	ASSLASGTDTQY
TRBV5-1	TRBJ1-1	ASSLPGEDQAF
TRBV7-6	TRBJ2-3	ASSRSGREGTQY
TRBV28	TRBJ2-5	ASDQGGQETQY
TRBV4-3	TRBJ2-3	ASSQDGASGGSDTQY
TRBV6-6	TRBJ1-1	ASSYSGGTEAF
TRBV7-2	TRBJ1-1	ASSPGANTEAF
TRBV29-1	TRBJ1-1	SVSRGNTEAF
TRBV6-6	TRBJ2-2	ASSSEAGGSSGELF
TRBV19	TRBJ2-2	ASTGQGSTGELF
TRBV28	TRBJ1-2	ASSLLEGRAGYT
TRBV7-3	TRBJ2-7	ASSLNGGEQY
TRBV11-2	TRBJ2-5	ASSSGTGGVKETQY
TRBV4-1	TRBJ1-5	ASSQTLNSRRLNQPQH
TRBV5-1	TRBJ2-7	ASSLREQLMNEQY
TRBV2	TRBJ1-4	ASRRQGNEKLF
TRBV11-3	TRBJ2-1	ASSAQSTVTGEQF
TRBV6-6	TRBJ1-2	AIGAGPTNYGYT
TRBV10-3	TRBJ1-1	AIRRGMNTEAF
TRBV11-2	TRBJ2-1	ASSEVRGNEQF
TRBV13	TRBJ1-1	ASSPRGGNTEAF
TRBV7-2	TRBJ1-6	ASSSLGGESLH
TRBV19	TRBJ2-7	ASSIYRGSYEQY
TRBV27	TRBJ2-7	ASSLSRGEQY
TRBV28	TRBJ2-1	ASCRGAGEQF
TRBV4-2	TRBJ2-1	ASSQEGLANYNEQF
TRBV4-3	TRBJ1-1	ASSQDFSGAEAF
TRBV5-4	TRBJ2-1	ASSRMTSGRTNEQF
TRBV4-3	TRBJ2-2	ASSQEGGNTGELF
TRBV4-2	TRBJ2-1	ASSQRLAGTGYNEQF
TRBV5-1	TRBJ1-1	ASSFGHLDTEAF
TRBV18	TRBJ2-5	ASSPQRSQETQY
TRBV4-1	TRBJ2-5	ASSLQPDRGGETQY
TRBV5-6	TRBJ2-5	ASSFSGEETQY